This T cell receptor (beta chain) is from a study of technical replicates of blood from a handful of donors. Clones were sequenced by immunoSEQ multiplex PCR, and TCRdb holds only the in-frame ones, with some missing. This table has under 65,000 clones, 75% to 90% appearing once. CDR3 length: 13 amino acids. V was clipped by 5 bases and J by 8 bases, with 12 bases between them. Germline CDR1 and CDR2: SNHLY and FYNNEI. This sequence originates from a human donor in good health. Some clones in this sample may be carry-over from other donors' samples. The material sequenced was PBMCs. The V call is TRBV2, the J call TRBJ1-4; the D is unclear. CDR3 sequence (DNA): TGTGCCAGCAGTCCAAATCCCGGGGAAAAACTGTTTTTT. Amino acids: CASSPNPGEKLFF.